This T cell receptor (beta chain) was documented in a study of CD8 T cells in Susac syndrome (dated by TCRdb to between 2017 and 2020). With respect to the entire study: Whether CD8+ T cell activation and differentiation in Susac syndrome was antigen driven was tested using repertoire sequencing. The clonality of the CD8+ T cell repertoire was compared across around twelve healthy donors, some 14 Susac syndrome patients and around 16 multiple sclerosis patients. Overall results and qualifications from the work: The study acknowledged that relatively few individuals were included in the TCR sequencing and HLA analysis.

CDR3 length: 15 amino acids, cysteine to phenylalanine. The retained sequence is limited to the CDR3, 45 bases, with the frame set at the first base. CDR1 and CDR2 (DFQATT, SNEGSKA) derive from the germline V gene (reference sequence). V is cut by 4 bases and J by 0 bases, and the space between the germline ends is 14 bases. Details on this clonotype: No antigen is known for it. The record has no base qualities; no much larger clone is one base away.

High-throughput TCR beta sequencing profiled peripheral blood CD8+ and CD4+ T cells from healthy donors, Susac syndrome patients and multiple sclerosis patients. The multiple sclerosis controls were treatment-naive patients whose relapsing-remitting disease, either stable or active, fulfilled the revised McDonald criteria. Bulk CD8+ and CD4+ T cells were purified magnetically by negative isolation, whereas CD8+ TEMRA cells were enriched by FACS. Blood was drawn into EDTA tubes, processed within 24 hours, and PBMCs were isolated by density gradient centrifugation. PBMCs intended for TCR sequencing were frozen in liquid nitrogen and were later thawed in a 37 degrees C water bath. The sorted or isolated CD4+, CD8+ and CD8+ TEMRA cells had a purity of 90% or higher. RNA was extracted with the RNeasy kit and about 0.5 to 1 ug was reverse transcribed using random hexamers. The immunoSEQ multiplex PCR assay, which covers 54 Vbeta and 13 Jbeta segments, was used to amplify TCR beta CDR3 regions. Bias from PCR amplification was corrected by using a synthetic template baseline for primer optimization and for computational correction. The study's processing was this. Only productive sequences were kept, with reads annotated to V, D and J genes according to IMGT and analyzed in immunoSEQ Analyzer. Clonality was calculated as one minus the Shannon entropy normalized by log2 of the number of productive unique sequences. For each patient and control, public and private clones were evaluated within the 100 most prevalent clones. A clone was defined as Susac-specific if it was absent from the healthy and MS cohorts, from roughly 1,000 published viral clones and from other ImmuneACCESS disease sequences. TCRdb applied fastp at Q25 and MiXCR to the public reads, then kept only in-frame beta chains. One record per CDR3 amino acid sequence lists the most common genes and DNA. The V and J calls follow TCRdb's processing rather than the paper's. The sample profile shows about 150,000 distinct CDR3 sequences; roughly 96% of them were found once. The ten largest clones capture under 0.15% of the sample.

The specimen sequenced was CD8+ T cells from PBMCs. This receptor chain uses TRBV20-1 and TRBJ2-3; D gene: possibly TRBD2, on 6 matching bases. This receptor was identified in a human donor with multiple sclerosis. The nucleotide sequence reads as follows: TGCAGTGCTAAGAAACGGGACTCGAGCACAGATACGCAGTATTTT. Its protein product is CSAKKRDSSTDTQYF.